This T cell receptor (beta chain) was identified in a study of T cell responses to AZD1222 COVID-19 vaccine. CDR1 LNHDA and CDR2 SQIVND come from the germline V gene (reference sequence). V gave up 3 bases and J gave up 2 bases, with 8 bases separating them. This CDR3 has 14 residues. The assay was immunoSEQ multiplex PCR, and TCRdb's table has in-frame clones only and misses some. The repertoire holds 65,000 to 80,000 clones, with under 95% as singletons. Comment on this clone: The antigen remains unidentified.

Study observations and caveats: Donors were mostly white British, more females; clonal diversity possibly underestimated. As reported, nearly half of all spike-specific TCRs target variant regions that are unmutated. Repertoire samples came only from after the peak T cell response. Spike-specific TCR breadth and depth grew following two AZD1222 doses.

The receptor comes from an adult in good health. The source was peripheral blood, collected on day 0 of MenACWY control vaccination. V is TRBV19 and J is TRBJ2-1, with no clear D. DNA of the CDR3: TGTGCCAGTAGTATGGGTGAGACCTACAATGAGCAGTTCTTC. Its translation is CASSMGETYNEQFF.